The 10 T cell receptor beta chains presented below share a single source sample, sequenced in a study of blood T cell repertoires in COVID-19. TCRdb's copy holds only in-frame clones and misses some; the assay was immunoSEQ multiplex PCR. This table holds about 110,000 clones, 80% to 90% found once. Sequencing was carried out using peripheral blood. The receptors originated from an elderly woman with acute or convalescent COVID-19.

The J gene is TRBJ1-4, the V gene TRBV6-6, with D maybe TRBD1 (6 bases). Between the trimmed V and J ends, which lost 0 bases and 5 bases, there was a span of 7 bases. CDR1 MNHNY and CDR2 SVGAGI come from the germline V gene (reference sequence). This CDR3 has 14 amino acids. CDR3 sequence (DNA): TGTGCCAGCAGTTACTCAGGACAGAATGAAAAACTGTTTTTT. It encodes CASSYSGQNEKLFF.

This clone was observed a few times. The rearrangement joins TRBV19 to TRBJ1-5; tentative D call: TRBD1 (6 bases). Germline loops: CDR1 LNHDA, CDR2 SQIVND (reference sequence). This CDR3 is built from 18 residues. Trimming left V 6 bases short and J 0 bases short, with 21 bases between. The CDR3 spells CASRGLWTEEYSNQPQHF. CDR3 nucleotide sequence: TGTGCCAGTAGGGGTTTGTGGACAGAGGAATATAGCAATCAGCCCCAGCATTTT.

This clone appeared once. The chain recombines TRBV5-1 with TRBJ2-4; TRBD2 agrees at 16 bases. The germline CDR1 and CDR2 sequences are SGHRS and YFSETQ. CDR3 length: 18 amino acids. With 4 bases clipped from V and 6 bases from J, the junction kept 10 bases outside the gene matches. The CDR3 reads CASSATGTSGGAVNIQYF. The CDR3 DNA sequence: TGCGCCAGCAGCGCAACCGGGACTAGCGGGGGGGCCGTAAACATTCAGTACTTC.

In its sample, this clone was seen a few times. This rearrangement joins TRBV11-2 to TRBJ2-7; possible D gene TRBD2, 5 bases. From germline, CDR1 is SGHAT and CDR2 FQNNGV. Trimming took off 2 bases at V and 3 bases at J, with 11 bases between the two ends. This CDR3 region has 14 residues. CDR3: CASSLLTGIYEQYF. In DNA, the CDR3 is TGTGCCAGCAGCTTATTGACGGGAATCTACGAGCAGTACTTC.

A single count supports this clone. The chain recombines TRBV7-3 with TRBJ2-7; D uncertain. Germline-derived CDR1 and CDR2 are SGHTA and FQGTGA. The V end was cut by 2 bases, the J end by 6 bases, with 8 bases between. CDR3 length: 12 amino acids. The CDR3 DNA reads TGTGCCAGCAGCTTATACCTTAGCGAGCAGTACTTC. Residues: CASSLYLSEQYF.

This clone was seen only once. The genes are TRBV7-6 and TRBJ2-5, with a possible D match to TRBD2 (5 bases). V lost 7 bases to trimming and J lost 4 bases, with 13 bases between them. CDR1 and CDR2 (germline): SGHVS, FNYEAQ. The CDR3 is made up of 13 amino acids. CDR3: CASTRGWGETQYF. The CDR3 bases are TGTGCCAGCACCCGAGGGTGGGGAGAGACCCAGTACTTC.

The chain combines TRBV5-6 with TRBJ2-2; 8 nucleotides match TRBD1. Germline trimming cut 7 bases from V and 10 bases from J; bases unmatched to any gene: 9. The CDR3 consists of 13 residues. The germline V gene encodes CDR1 SGHDT and CDR2 YYEEEE. The CDR3 protein is CASGRDRPSELFF. CDR3 nucleotides: TGTGCCAGCGGCCGGGACAGGCCCTCGGAGCTGTTTTTT.

V usage is TRBV28 and J usage is TRBJ1-1; TRBD1 matches at 11 bases. Germline V gives CDR1 MDHEN, CDR2 SYDVKM. This CDR3 has 13 residues. J gave up 2 bases and V 11 bases, and 4 bases lay outside the gene matches. The chain's CDR3 is CAGQGAGNTEAFF. CDR3 bases: TGTGCCGGACAGGGGGCTGGAAACACTGAAGCTTTCTTT.

V gene TRBV14 combines with J gene TRBJ1-2, with D uncertain. Per the germline V gene, CDR1 is SGHDN and CDR2 is FVKESK. The length of the CDR3 is 13 residues. Trimming removed 4 bases at V and 0 bases at J, with 6 bases between. The DNA for the CDR3 is TGTGCCAGCAGCCCCGGGACTAACTATGGCTACACCTTC. Protein: CASSPGTNYGYTF.

The chain has TRBV30 and TRBJ2-2; 9 bases are a match to TRBD1. The CDR3 sequence is 14 residues long. V lost 6 bases to trimming and J lost 8 bases; unmatched junction nucleotides: 10. CDR1 and CDR2 from the germline V gene are GTSNPN and SVGIG (reference sequence). The CDR3 here is CACLPGQGIGELFF. CDR3 sequence (DNA): TGTGCCTGCTTACCGGGACAGGGAATAGGGGAGCTGTTTTTT.